The TCR beta chain under discussion was sequenced for a study of blood T cell repertoires in COVID-19. Between the trimmed V and J ends, which lost 0 bases and 2 bases, there was a span of 9 bases. Germline loops: CDR1 SGDLS, CDR2 YYNGEE. The CDR3 covers 15 residues. This table comes from immunoSEQ multiplex PCR, and its TCRdb copy is limited to in-frame clones, with some not included. The repertoire includes roughly 190,000 clones, 86% of them detected once, and under 30% sits in the top ten. The chain joins TRBV9 to TRBJ1-5; no clear D. This TCR was sampled from a woman between 35 and 50 years old in a cohort exposed to, infected with or recovered from COVID-19 (not recorded which). Sequencing was done on a sample of PBMCs or T cells enriched from blood (not recorded which). CDR3 in DNA: TGTGCCAGCAGCGTAGACGGGTATGGCAATCAGCCCCAGCATTTT. Residues: CASSVDGYGNQPQHF.